The clone carrying this T cell receptor beta chain was seen more than once but under ten times. The antigen remains undetermined. The source of the sample is a study of cytomegalovirus exposure and HLA in healthy donors. Findings of the study overall: An Asian-associated ancestry cluster reportedly showed fewer N-insertions than the approximately 670-donor mean in a later analysis. Excluded: some indistinguishable V segments such as TRBV6-2 and TRBV6-3. A later analysis, which compared TCR beta chains of equal frequency, found the HLA-associated ones more clonally expanded.

With 60 Vbeta and 13 Jbeta primers, the PCR was carried out. TCRdb's table, derived via immunoSEQ multiplex PCR, lists solely in-frame clones and lacks some. The sample carries 200,000 to 250,000 clones, less than 85% recorded once. The V gene end was trimmed by 0 bases and the J gene end by 2 bases; junction bases not matched to a gene: 4. The CDR3 spans 15 residues. From germline, CDR1 is ENHRY and CDR2 SYGVKD. This chain links TRBV10-3 with TRBJ2-7, with 7 bases that match TRBD1. The receptor was isolated from a man aged 18 to 35 in good health and CMV-seronegative. Sequencing was carried out using PBMCs. Here the CDR3 DNA reads TGTGCCATCAGTGAGTCGTTCACAGGGGCCTACGAGCAGTACTTC. As protein: CAISESFTGAYEQYF.